The rows below give T cell receptor beta chains drawn from one sample of a study of control samples from healthy donors and cancer patients. The data were produced by immunoSEQ multiplex PCR, yet TCRdb's version contains in-frame clones alone and is incomplete. The table lists about 58,000 clones, around 95% of them singletons. Sequenced: blood. These TCRs come from a man aged 30-40 years in good health. Each CDR3 is given with its conserved first and last residue. D genes are given only for firm matches.

v_call	j_call	d_call	cdr3_aa	cdr3_nt
TRBV28	TRBJ1-1	NA	CASKGFGSNTEAFF	TGTGCCAGCAAAGGTTTCGGGAGTAACACTGAAGCTTTCTTT
TRBV30	TRBJ1-1	NA	CAWSQSNTEAFF	TGTGCCTGGAGTCAGTCGAACACTGAAGCTTTCTTT
TRBV24-1	TRBJ1-1	NA	CATSAGANTEAFF	TGTGCCACCTCTGCAGGGGCCAACACTGAAGCTTTCTTT
TRBV4-3	TRBJ2-3	NA	CASSQDKADLRGTDTQYF	TGCGCCAGCAGCCAAGATAAGGCCGACTTGAGGGGAACAGATACGCAGTATTTT
TRBV5-1	TRBJ1-4	TRBD1	CASSVGQGNEKLFF	TGCGCCAGCAGCGTGGGACAGGGAAATGAAAAACTGTTTTTT
TRBV19	TRBJ1-1	NA	CASSIDRNTEAFF	TGTGCCAGTAGTATCGACAGGAACACTGAAGCTTTCTTT
TRBV9	TRBJ1-5	NA	CASSVAGISQPQHF	TGTGCCAGCAGCGTAGCAGGGATAAGTCAGCCCCAGCATTTT
TRBV14	TRBJ2-7	NA	CASSQVDTWEGQTYEQYF	TGTGCCAGCAGCCAAGTGGACACATGGGAAGGGCAGACCTACGAGCAGTACTTC
TRBV4-1	TRBJ2-3	TRBD2	CASSQEWTSGGTDTQYF	TGCGCCAGCAGCCAAGAATGGACTAGCGGGGGTACAGATACGCAGTATTTT
TRBV6-5	TRBJ2-7	NA	CASSETYEQYF	TGTGCCAGCAGCGAGACCTACGAGCAGTACTTC
TRBV19	TRBJ1-3	NA	CASVSTSGNTIYF	TGTGCCAGTGTATCTACCTCTGGAAACACCATATATTTT
TRBV9	TRBJ2-3	NA	CASSTGRGVDTQYF	TGTGCCAGCAGCACGGGGCGAGGGGTAGATACGCAGTATTTT